This T cell receptor beta chain was recovered during a study of long-term antiretroviral therapy in people with HIV (dated by TCRdb to the early 2020s). With respect to the entire study: The earliest samples were collected about a decade before the 2015 WHO recommendation for immediate ART, when ART was typically delayed until CD4 counts fell. This retrospective serial study examined whether starting ART and sustained HIV suppression were associated with changes in the composition and diversity of the TRB repertoire in peripheral blood. A total of over 150 cryopreserved PBMC samples came from 30 adults with confirmed HIV infection and were collected serially over a mean of roughly 6 years (range 1-12). About 40% of the roughly 30 participants with HIV were female. No cross-contamination during QIAcube processing turned up in test extractions that ran a monoclonal T-cell line alongside around 32 polyclonal samples.

CDR1 SGHKS and CDR2 YYEKEE were looked up in the germline V gene (reference sequence). Counted from cysteine to phenylalanine, this CDR3 has 15 amino acids. The kept DNA is CDR3 alone, 45 bases in frame from the first base. Germline trimming amounts to 0 bases on V and 9 bases on J, with 9 as the count of junction bases outside the gene matches. Inclusion was restricted to participants for whom at least one PBMC sample before ART initiation and at least two post-ART samples were available. Treatment was received in the United States of America by all participants with HIV. Before DNA extraction, cryopreserved samples containing roughly 0.9-11 million PBMC were thawed and washed. At the time of the earliest PBMC sample for each participant with HIV, ages ranged from about 23 to 60 years. Each participant contributed PBMC samples from 1-4 timepoints before ART initiation and 2-8 timepoints after ART initiation, with a median of 7 samples. For every participant, serial HIV viral load, CD4+ T-cell count, ART history and demographic data were obtained. Genomic DNA was extracted from unsorted PBMC with a Qiagen kit on a QIAcube, with processing performed in batches of 12 samples.

The immunoSEQ hsTCRB v3.0 assay was used at survey level resolution to sequence the TRB variable region. A depth of roughly 35,000-50,000 T-cell genomes per sample was targeted for TRB sequencing. An Illumina MiSeq with a v3 150-cycle kit was used to sequence the pooled TRB libraries. The study's own analysis went as follows. Repertoire analysis ran in R within a reproducible Nextflow workflow covering QC, data transformation and analysis. LymphoSeq2, an R package for exploring AIRR-Seq data, was used to implement custom analyses. Four samples that yielded fewer than 5000 total TRB sequences were excluded, so that 150 to 200 HIV repertoires were analyzed. Among the 200 or so HIV repertoires that were kept, some 60 were collected before ART initiation and more than 120 were collected after ART initiation. Repertoires were downsampled to 5000 TRB nucleotide sequences, with summary statistics averaged over 100 downsampling iterations. Only TRB sequences with CDR3 regions of at least seven amino acids were retained for analysis. A Shannon entropy-derived clonality score and the Gini coefficient were used to measure diversity. In the repertoire networks, any two of the top 5000 CDR3 amino acid sequences were connected whenever the two sequences differed by an edit distance of one. For TRB CDR3 amino acid sequences, GLIPH2 was used to predict antigen specificity groups and MHC restriction. To flag known CMV, EBV, HIV or tissue antigen associations, CDR3 amino acid sequences were matched against VDJdb and McPAS-TCR. Pre-ART, post-ART and control groups were compared with Wilcoxon signed-rank tests and Holm-Bonferroni correction. TCRdb provides this immuneACCESS table in a form limited to in-frame rearrangements. Some clones are lacking; in checked studies, under half of them reflect an unresolved V gene, and why the rest are absent is not known. The V and J calls and clone size are taken from that table; D and trimming were inferred from the DNA. This sample is represented by approximately 17,000 clones; under 85% of them were singletons. The ten largest account for roughly 14% of the sample.

Broader findings and caveats from the paper: Since PBMC availability was limited, sequencing covered only the TCR beta chain, with no alpha chain pairing. Expanded TRB clones identified before ART initiation dominated the repertoire at all time points, although this dominance fluctuated and declined in many PLHIV after ART. Inferences about post-ART repertoire changes were limited because no data were available on ART adherence, viral resistance or therapy changes. Narrower CDR3 length ranges were observed in HIV repertoires than in controls, and an antigen-experienced repertoire with only a slight naive shift after ART was suggested by the network structure. Samples dated from 2004 to 2017, and the ART regimens used may be less effective than current ones. Starting ART was linked to a significant rise in TRB diversity, yet even with long-term ART the diversity remained significantly lower than in transplant donor controls. Unsorted PBMC were profiled instead of sorted CD4+ and CD8+ T cells because pre-ART samples had limited cell numbers.

With respect to this clone: Its cognate antigen has yet to be identified. Base qualities are not at hand, and no much larger clone is one base apart.

This receptor was obtained from a middle-aged woman with HIV. The specimen was unsorted PBMCs, collected 3.2 to 3.4 years after starting antiretroviral therapy. The V and J genes are TRBV5-5 and TRBJ2-1, with TRBD2 matching 7 junction bases. The bases read TGTGCCAGCAGCTTGGAAAGGTCAGGGAGGGGTGAGCAGTTCTTC. This gives the protein CASSLERSGRGEQFF.